Following are 14 T cell receptor beta chains from one sample sequenced in a study of a mutant IDH1 vaccine in newly diagnosed glioma. The antigens for these receptors are not known. Clones were read by immunoSEQ multiplex PCR, and TCRdb kept only the in-frame ones, dropping some. The sample includes 60,000 to 100,000 clones, more than 80% seen only once; the top ten take roughly 0.74%. Time point denoted: week 23, last vaccination. It was 300 ug of mutant IDH1 20-mer peptide that made up each vaccine dose, given with topical imiquimod. Material: PBMCs, obtained from a glioma patient whose treatment included an IDH1 peptide vaccine. The receptors were gathered from a woman in her forties or fifties with glioma.

The CDR3 DNA reads TGTGCCAGTAGTATAGGCCTAGCGGGAGCGGACAATGAGCAGTTCTTC. Protein: CASSIGLAGADNEQFF. V and J are TRBV19 and TRBJ2-1; 10 bases are a match to TRBD2. Looked up from germline, CDR1 is LNHDA and CDR2 is SQIVND (reference sequence). V lost 1 base, J lost 5 bases, and 5 bases stayed unmatched. The CDR3 contains 16 residues.

The chain combines TRBV10-2 with TRBJ2-7; D possibly uses TRBD1 or TRBD2 (5 bases each). Between the trimmed V and J ends, which lost 8 bases and 3 bases, there was a span of 14 bases. Germline V lookup: CDR1 WSHSY, CDR2 SAAADI. This CDR3 is built from 13 residues. The CDR3 DNA follows: TGCGCCAGCTCTGCCGGGACCTTCTACGAGCAGTACTTC. Amino acids: CASSAGTFYEQYF.

This clone was recorded a few times. The rearrangement links TRBV7-9 to TRBJ1-1; D perhaps matches TRBD1 (6 bases). Germline V gene lookup returns CDR1 SEHNR and CDR2 FQNEAQ (reference sequence). CDR3 size: 14 residues. V was cut by 4 bases and J by 6 bases, with 15 bases left in between. The CDR3 coding sequence is TGTGCCAGCAGCTCCCCCGGTCACAGGGCTGAAGCTTTCTTT. It yields the protein CASSSPGHRAEAFF. The full variable domain, with the rest looked up from reference TRBV7-9 and TRBJ1-1, is DTGVSQNPRHKITKRGQNVTFRCDPISEHNRLYWYRQTLGQGPEFLTYFQNEAQLEKSRLLSDRFSAERPKGSFSTLEIQRTEQGDSAMYLCASSSPGHRAEAFFGQGTRLTVV.

V usage is TRBV7-9 and J usage is TRBJ1-6; a possible D gene is TRBD1 (5 bases). V lost 5 bases to trimming and J lost 10 bases, with 15 bases between them. There are 14 residues in the CDR3. CDR1 is SEHNR and CDR2 is FQNEAQ in the germline V gene (reference sequence). CDR3 amino acids: CASSPINQGSPLHF. CDR3 DNA: TGTGCCAGCAGCCCCATAAATCAGGGATCACCCCTCCACTTT.

This clone showed up just once. The chain is built from TRBV11-2 and TRBJ1-1; D ambiguous. The CDR3 runs to 13 residues. Between the trimmed V and J ends, which lost 1 base and 10 bases, there was a span of 13 bases. Germline CDR1 reads SGHAT; CDR2 reads FQNNGV. CDR3 nucleotides: TGTGCCAGCAGCTTAGGAATCCGGGTAGGAGCTTTCTTT. Translating gives CASSLGIRVGAFF. Variable domain in full (rest from reference TRBV11-2 and TRBJ1-1): EAGVAQSPRYKIIEKRQSVAFWCNPISGHATLYWYQQILGQGPKLLIQFQNNGVVDDSQLPKDRFSAERLKGVDSTLKIQPAKLEDSAVYLCASSLGIRVGAFFGQGTRLTVV.

The rearrangement uses TRBV19 and TRBJ2-4, with D maybe TRBD2 (5 bases). The CDR3 totals 13 residues. The V gene's germline CDR1 is LNHDA and CDR2 SQIVND (reference sequence). Trimming took off 3 bases at V and 9 bases at J, with 12 bases between the two ends. Here the CDR3 DNA reads TGTGCCAGTAGTATTGACGGCCGGGGCATTCAGTACTTC. It translates to CASSIDGRGIQYF. Complete variable domain (other parts from reference TRBV19 and TRBJ2-4): DGGITQSPKYLFRKEGQNVTLSCEQNLNHDAMYWYRQDPGQGLRLIYYSQIVNDFQKGDIAEGYSVSREKKESFPLTVTSAQKNPTAFYLCASSIDGRGIQYFGAGTRLSVL.

The chain recombines TRBV7-2 with TRBJ2-5; D possibly matches TRBD1 or TRBD2 (6 bases each). Germline V gene lookup returns CDR1 SGHTA and CDR2 FQGNSA. Trimming cost V 4 bases and J 0 bases, with 12 bases left between them. This CDR3 spans 15 amino acids. The CDR3 reads CASSSSRGDQETQYF. For the CDR3, the DNA is TGTGCCAGCAGCTCGTCAAGGGGGGACCAAGAGACCCAGTACTTC.

This clone showed up just once. V gene TRBV15 combines with J gene TRBJ1-5; the D gene is possibly TRBD1 (5 bases). CDR1 and CDR2 (germline): LNHNV, YYDKDF (reference sequence). The CDR3 is 14 amino acids. V lost 2 bases to trimming and J lost 3 bases, with 8 bases between them. CDR3 nucleotide sequence: TGTGCCACCAGCAGACGACAGTCCAATCAGCCCCAGCATTTT. Its protein is CATSRRQSNQPQHF.

The chain has TRBV9 and TRBJ1-2; D gene unclear. Trimming removed 0 bases from V and 2 bases from J, with 8 bases in between. CDR1 and CDR2 (germline): SGDLS, YYNGEE. The CDR3 is 14 amino acids. The CDR3 bases are TGTGCCAGCAGCGTAGGAAAAGGGAACTATGGCTACACCTTC. It codes for CASSVGKGNYGYTF. Full variable domain (rest looked up from reference TRBV9 and TRBJ1-2): DSGVTQTPKHLITATGQRVTLRCSPRSGDLSVYWYQQSLDQGLQFLIQYYNGEERAKGNILERFSAQQFPDLHSELNLSSLELGDSALYFCASSVGKGNYGYTFGSGTRLTVV.

This clone was picked up a small number of times. The V and J genes are TRBV6-5 and TRBJ1-5; 7 bases are shared with TRBD1. Germline V gives CDR1 MNHEY, CDR2 SVGAGI. V was pared by 6 bases and J by 2 bases, with 7 bases of the junction left unmatched. CDR3 length equals 15 residues. The CDR3 loop is CASSRGVGGNQPQHF. The CDR3 nucleotides read TGTGCCAGCAGCAGGGGGGTAGGAGGCAATCAGCCCCAGCATTTT.

There are a few counts of this clone. This chain connects TRBV9 to TRBJ2-1; 10 bases match TRBD2. The CDR3 is 16 amino acids. Germline V gene sequence: CDR1 SGDLS, CDR2 YYNGEE. The V segment lost 0 bases and the J segment 3 bases; nucleotides outside the gene matches: 3. CDR3 protein: CASSVVAGGHYNEQFF. The CDR3 nucleotides read TGTGCCAGCAGCGTAGTAGCGGGGGGACACTACAATGAGCAGTTCTTC.

The J gene is TRBJ1-1, the V gene TRBV5-1, with a possible D match to TRBD1 (5 bases). In germline, CDR1 is SGHRS, CDR2 YFSETQ. V lost 0 bases and J lost 4, with 10 bases in between. CDR3 length: 14 residues. CDR3 nucleotides: TGCGCCAGCAGCTTGGGCAGGGTATTCACTGAAGCTTTCTTT. Protein product: CASSLGRVFTEAFF.

The chain employs TRBV19 and TRBJ1-1; 10 bases line up with TRBD1. In germline, CDR1 is LNHDA, CDR2 SQIVND (reference sequence). After removal of 6 bases from V and 1 base from J, the junction contained 8 bases not matched to a gene. The CDR3 consists of 16 residues. The CDR3 bases are TGTGCCAGTAGACGGACAGGGGGAGTAAGGAACACTGAAGCTTTCTTT. Amino acid sequence: CASRRTGGVRNTEAFF.

The chain uses TRBV7-9 and TRBJ2-2; D may correspond to TRBD1 or TRBD2 (5 bases each). Between the trimmed V and J ends, which lost 5 bases and 0 bases, there was a span of 16 bases. The CDR3 consists of 17 residues. Per germline, CDR1 SEHNR and CDR2 FQNEAQ (reference sequence). CDR3 coding DNA: TGTGCCAGCAGCGATAATTGGGGGAGAACGAACACCGGGGAGCTGTTTTTT. Translating gives CASSDNWGRTNTGELFF.